Each of the 15 T cell receptor beta chains below was sequenced from the same sample in a study of cytomegalovirus exposure and HLA in healthy donors. Researchers ran the PCR with 60 Vbeta and 13 Jbeta primers. This table comes from immunoSEQ multiplex PCR, and its TCRdb copy is limited to in-frame clones, with some not included. The table has under 150,000 clones, around 79% seen once. Sample: PBMCs. The receptors come from a woman aged 25 to 45 in good health and CMV-seropositive.

V is TRBV7-8 and J is TRBJ2-5; no reliable D call. The J call may be in error: the DNA end matches TRBJ2-7 better. The V gene's germline CDR1 is SGHVS and CDR2 FQNEAQ. This CDR3 comprises 13 residues. As DNA, the CDR3 is TGTGCCAGCAGCTTAGTACAGACCTACGAGCAGTACTTC. Amino acids: CASSLVQTYEQYF.

V usage is TRBV12-5 and J usage is TRBJ1-6; TRBD1 might be the D (5 bases). CDR3 length equals 15 residues. In germline, CDR1 is LGHNT, CDR2 FRNRAP. V was pared by 7 bases and J by 7 bases, with 17 bases between. CDR3 loop: CASVPSGRVNSPLHF. The CDR3 DNA is TGTGCTAGTGTCCCCAGTGGCAGGGTGAATTCACCCCTCCACTTT.

The V gene is TRBV14, the J gene TRBJ2-7, with D possibly TRBD2 on 6 matching bases. The CDR3 consists of 15 residues. V was pared by 0 bases and J by 4 bases, with 13 bases between. Germline V gives CDR1 SGHDN, CDR2 FVKESK. The CDR3 protein is CASSQDNGGGYEQYF. The CDR3 nucleotides are TGTGCCAGCAGCCAAGATAACGGGGGAGGTTACGAGCAGTACTTC.

This clone has a handful of counts. The genes are TRBV6-5 and TRBJ2-2; D is perhaps TRBD2 (5 bases). CDR1 and CDR2 (germline): MNHEY, SVGAGI. Trimming removed 8 bases at V and 3 bases at J, with 13 bases between. CDR3 length equals 14 residues. CDR3 sequence reads: CASGLRADTGELFF. CDR3 DNA: TGTGCCAGCGGGTTGAGGGCGGACACCGGGGAGCTGTTTTTT.

The V call is TRBV28, the J call TRBJ1-2, with TRBD1 as a possible D gene (6 bases). V lost 6 bases, J lost 8 bases, and 16 bases lay in between. This CDR3 has 13 residues. Germline loops: CDR1 MDHEN, CDR2 SYDVKM. CDR3 loop: CASSPSGGGGYTF. CDR3 DNA sequence: TGTGCCAGCAGCCCATCGGGGGGCGGGGGCTACACCTTC.

The gene calls are TRBV9 and TRBJ2-2; 8 bases agree with TRBD2. Germline assignment: CDR1 SGDLS and CDR2 YYNGEE. This CDR3 contains 17 residues. The V gene end was trimmed by 1 base and the J gene end by 1 base; junction bases not matched to a gene: 6. The CDR3 sequence is CASSVLASGRNTGELFF. In nucleotides, the CDR3 is TGTGCCAGCAGCGTACTCGCTAGCGGGCGGAACACCGGGGAGCTGTTTTTT.

This clone has just one count. This sample includes further DNA sequences coding for the same CDR3. This sequence joins TRBV5-1 and TRBJ2-5; 7 nucleotides match TRBD2. CDR3 length equals 14 residues. Germline loops: CDR1 SGHRS, CDR2 YFSETQ. Losses at the gene ends were 0 bases for V and 4 bases for J; bases not matched to a gene: 3. The CDR3 DNA is TGCGCCAGCAGCTTGGGGGGAGGGAGAGAGACCCAGTACTTC. As protein: CASSLGGGRETQYF.

This clone was counted between two and nine times. The chain has TRBV9 and TRBJ1-1, with D uncertain. The CDR3 totals 15 residues. Germline V gives CDR1 SGDLS, CDR2 YYNGEE. V shed 0 bases and J shed 10 bases, with 19 bases lying between them. The CDR3 coding sequence is TGTGCCAGCAGCGTAGCTGACGAGGGAGGGTATGGAGCTTTCTTT. Its protein product is CASSVADEGGYGAFF.

CDR3 protein: CASSHRGGGDEQFF. The DNA of the CDR3 is TGCGCCAGCAGCCATCGAGGGGGGGGTGATGAGCAGTTCTTC. The chain carries TRBV4-3 and TRBJ2-1; the D gene is possibly TRBD2 (7 bases). This CDR3 contains 14 residues. Trimming shortened V by 3 bases and J by 8 bases, and 14 bases separated the two germline ends. Germline CDR1 reads LGHNA; CDR2 reads YSLEER.

The chain carries TRBV7-6 and TRBJ1-1; D is undetermined. The CDR3 is 14 amino acids. Deletions cut 2 bases from V and 1 base from J, with 8 bases between. Germline assignment: CDR1 SGHVS and CDR2 FNYEAQ. The CDR3 loop is CASSLTEGNTEAFF. CDR3 bases: TGTGCCAGCAGCTTAACTGAGGGGAACACTGAAGCTTTCTTT.

The gene calls are TRBV5-1 and TRBJ2-1; a weak D match, TRBD2 (6 bases). This CDR3 spans 15 amino acids. The germline V gene encodes CDR1 SGHRS and CDR2 YFSETQ. Trimming left V 1 base short and J 8 bases short, with 16 bases between. The CDR3 reads CASSLRGGGEDEQFF. The CDR3 DNA follows: TGCGCCAGCAGCTTGCGAGGCGGAGGGGAGGATGAGCAGTTCTTC.

The chain couples TRBV4-3 to TRBJ2-5; TRBD2 aligns across 9 bases. Per the germline V gene, CDR1 is LGHNA and CDR2 is YSLEER. With V trimmed by 0 bases and J by 2 bases, 4 bases remained unmatched. The CDR3 is 16 amino acids. In nucleotides, the CDR3 is TGCGCCAGCAGCCAAGAGGAGCGGGGGGATCAAGAGACCCAGTACTTC. This codes for CASSQEERGDQETQYF.

The chain carries TRBV7-7 and TRBJ2-6; TRBD2 matches at 7 bases. Germline V gene sequence: CDR1 SSHAT, CDR2 FNYEAQ (reference sequence). There are 18 residues in the CDR3. The V gene end was trimmed by 5 bases and the J gene end by 0 bases; junction bases not matched to a gene: 10. This chain's CDR3 is CASSPALAAISGANVLTF. The CDR3 bases are TGTGCCAGCAGCCCAGCTCTAGCGGCGATCTCTGGGGCCAACGTCCTGACTTTC.

The chain recombines TRBV2 with TRBJ1-1; D unresolved. The germline CDR1 and CDR2 sequences are SNHLY and FYNNEI. Trimming cost V 2 bases and J 1 base, with 8 bases left between them. The CDR3 spans 14 residues. The CDR3 DNA follows: TGTGCCAGCAGTGAATGGGAGGCGAACACTGAAGCTTTCTTT. As protein: CASSEWEANTEAFF.

V and J are TRBV9 and TRBJ1-2; 7 bases line up with TRBD1. Germline CDR1 reads SGDLS; CDR2 reads YYNGEE. V was clipped by 6 bases and J by 3 bases; unmatched bases: 11. This CDR3 comprises 15 residues. The CDR3 region is CASTSTGRSDYGYTF. DNA of the CDR3: TGTGCCAGCACCTCGACAGGGAGATCGGACTATGGCTACACCTTC.